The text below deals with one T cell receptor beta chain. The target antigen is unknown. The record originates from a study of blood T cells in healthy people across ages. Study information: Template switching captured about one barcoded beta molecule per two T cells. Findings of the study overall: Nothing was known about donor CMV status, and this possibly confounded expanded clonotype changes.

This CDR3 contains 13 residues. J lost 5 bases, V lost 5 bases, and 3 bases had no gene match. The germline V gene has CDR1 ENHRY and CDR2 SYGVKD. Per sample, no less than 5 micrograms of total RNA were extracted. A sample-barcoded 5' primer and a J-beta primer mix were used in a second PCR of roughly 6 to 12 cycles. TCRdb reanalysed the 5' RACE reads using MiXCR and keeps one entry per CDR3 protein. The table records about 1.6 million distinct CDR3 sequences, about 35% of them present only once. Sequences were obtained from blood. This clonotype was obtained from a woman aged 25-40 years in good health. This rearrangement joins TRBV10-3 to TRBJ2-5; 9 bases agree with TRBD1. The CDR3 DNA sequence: TGTGCCATCAGTACAGGGGGCTATGAGACCCAGTACTTC. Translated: CAISTGGYETQYF.